This T cell receptor beta chain was sequenced for a study of blood T cell repertoires in COVID-19. Sequencing was performed with immunoSEQ multiplex PCR; in TCRdb, only in-frame clones are kept and a portion is missing. The sample yields roughly 420,000 clones, 70% to 90% seen once. Sequences were obtained from PBMCs or T cells enriched from blood (not recorded which). The TCR sequence derives from a woman in her twenties or thirties with acute COVID-19.

The DNA for the CDR3 is TGTGCCAGCAGCGTAGGCGGGGCCACCGGTAGGTATTTT. It is translated as CASSVGGATGRYF. V and J are TRBV9 and TRBJ2-3; D perhaps matches TRBD2 (6 bases). The germline V gene encodes CDR1 SGDLS and CDR2 YYNGEE. V was clipped by 0 bases and J by 14 bases, with 16 bases between them. This CDR3 is 13 amino acids long.